These 13 T cell receptor beta chains were all obtained from the same sample, sequenced in a study of CD8 T cells in ankylosing spondylitis. These receptors are not linked to any known antigen. TCRdb re-derived calls from the 5' RACE reads in MiXCR, one entry per CDR3 protein. The sample includes some 840,000 distinct CDR3 sequences, approximately 12% of them seen just once. Findings of the study overall: Blood from ankylosing spondylitis patients appeared to carry a characteristic roughly 8-variant TCR beta motif.

Sequencing used blood, either unsorted or a sorted T cell fraction (not recorded which). These receptors originate from a male donor with ankylosing spondylitis.

This clonotype has a handful of counts. The chain has TRBV20-1 and TRBJ2-3; 10 bases fit TRBD2. Germline CDR1 and CDR2: DFQATT and SNEGSKA (reference sequence). The V gene end was trimmed by 8 bases and the J gene end by 0 bases; junction bases not matched to a gene: 11. The CDR3 sequence is 16 residues long. The CDR3 nucleotides are TGCAGTAGCTTAGCGGGGGGCCCATCTAGCACAGATACGCAGTATTTT. Translation: CSSLAGGPSSTDTQYF.

CDR3 nucleotide sequence: TGTGCCAGCAGCCTAAGAGGGGACAGTGAAGCTTTCTTT. This encodes CASSLRGDSEAFF. The chain recombines TRBV7-6 with TRBJ1-1; 7 nucleotides match TRBD1. The CDR3 loop spans 13 amino acids. Per germline, CDR1 SGHVS and CDR2 FNYEAQ. V was pared by 5 bases and J by 7 bases, with 7 bases of the junction left unmatched.

There are a few counts of this clonotype. One end of the junction varies from germline; a read error may be responsible. CDR3 loop: CASSTTVREAQYF. CDR3 in DNA: TGTGCCAGCAGCACTACGGTCCGAGAGGCCCAGTACTTC. This chain joins TRBV7-3 and TRBJ2-5; D call uncertain. Per the germline V gene, CDR1 is SGHTA and CDR2 is FQGTGA. This CDR3 is 13 amino acids long.

V and J are TRBV5-1 and TRBJ2-2; D tentatively reads TRBD1 or TRBD2 (5 bases each). The CDR3 loop spans 15 amino acids. CDR1 SGHRS and CDR2 YFSETQ come from the germline V gene. The V end was cut by 6 bases, the J end by 0 bases, with 12 bases between. CDR3 sequence: CASTWDGTNTGELFF. CDR3 coding DNA: TGCGCCAGCACCTGGGACGGAACGAACACCGGGGAGCTGTTTTTT. Full variable domain (rest looked up from reference TRBV5-1 and TRBJ2-2): KAGVTQTPRYLIKTRGQQVTLSCSPISGHRSVSWYQQTPGQGLQFLFEYFSETQRNKGNFPGRFSGRQFSNSRSEMNVSTLELGDSALYLCASTWDGTNTGELFFGEGSRLTVL.

This chain links TRBV11-2 with TRBJ1-2, with TRBD1 as a possible D gene (6 bases). From germline, CDR1 is SGHAT and CDR2 FQNNGV. The CDR3 runs to 14 residues. V lost 3 bases, J lost 6 bases, and 14 bases lay in between. DNA for the CDR3: TGTGCCAGCAGCTTTCCCAGGGGTTTTGATGGCTACACCTTC. Protein product: CASSFPRGFDGYTF.

V is TRBV20-1 and J is TRBJ1-2; tentative D call: TRBD1 (5 bases). CDR3 size: 13 residues. Looked up from germline, CDR1 is DFQATT and CDR2 is SNEGSKA (reference sequence). Deletions cut 0 bases from V and 4 bases from J, with 9 bases between. The CDR3 here is CSARDHGGYGYTF. CDR3 in DNA: TGCAGTGCTAGAGACCACGGGGGCTATGGCTACACCTTC.

The chain couples TRBV3-1 to TRBJ2-7; D ambiguous. Trimming took off 3 bases at V and 2 bases at J, with 5 bases between the two ends. The CDR3 loop spans 12 amino acids. The germline gives CDR1 LGHDT, CDR2 YNNKEL (reference sequence). CDR3 bases: TGTGCCAGCAGCCACCTAGCCTACGAGCAGTACTTC. Encoded protein: CASSHLAYEQYF.

The V call is TRBV20-1, the J call TRBJ2-3; 12 bases fit TRBD2. This CDR3 region has 15 residues. The V segment lost 3 bases and the J segment 5 bases; nucleotides outside the gene matches: 6. Per the germline V gene, CDR1 is DFQATT and CDR2 is SNEGSKA (reference sequence). In DNA, the CDR3 is TGCAGTGCTAGCCTAGCGGGGGGGCGCAAAGATACGCAGTATTTT. This codes for CSASLAGGRKDTQYF.

This clonotype was observed a few times. V and J are TRBV6-1 and TRBJ2-1; the match to TRBD2 covers 8 bases. Germline CDR1 MNHNS, CDR2 SASEGT. V shed 7 bases, J shed 6 bases, and the junction held 14 bases outside the gene matches. The CDR3 consists of 16 residues. CDR3 residues: CASNLKGLVFGNEQFF. CDR3 in DNA: TGTGCCAGCAACTTGAAGGGACTAGTATTCGGCAATGAGCAGTTCTTC.

Many counts were recorded for this clonotype. This chain links TRBV12-3 or TRBV12-4 with TRBJ1-1; D gene unclear. With 3 bases removed from V and 0 bases from J, the gap between germline ends came to 17 bases. The CDR3 runs to 17 residues. CDR3 residues: CASSFRPLRWMNTEAFF. CDR3 bases: TGTGCCAGCAGTTTTAGACCGCTAAGGTGGATGAACACTGAAGCTTTCTTT.

The chain is built from TRBV28 and TRBJ1-2; no clear D gene. The CDR3 spans 13 residues. CDR1 is MDHEN, CDR2 SYDVKM, per germline. The V end lost 2 bases, the J end lost 8 bases, and 12 bases lay between the germline ends. CDR3 residues: CASSLDFEEGYTF. DNA for the CDR3: TGTGCCAGCAGTTTAGACTTTGAGGAGGGCTACACCTTC.

There are a few counts of this clonotype. This rearrangement joins TRBV28 to TRBJ2-7, with D possibly being TRBD1 (6 bases). The CDR3 is 12 residues long. Trimming pared 7 bases from V and 7 bases from J, leaving 14 bases between. Germline V lookup: CDR1 MDHEN, CDR2 SYDVKM. The CDR3 loop is CASMGAQPEQYF. CDR3 sequence (DNA): TGTGCCAGCATGGGGGCGCAACCGGAGCAGTACTTC.

The chain recombines TRBV6-5 with TRBJ2-5, with D hard to call. Germline V CDR1 and CDR2: MNHEY, SVGAGI. The V gene lost 6 bases and the J gene lost 5 bases, with 10 bases spanning the gap. The CDR3 has 12 residues. For the CDR3, the DNA is TGTGCCAGCAGCAACTCGTGGGAGACCCAGTACTTC. Translated, it gives CASSNSWETQYF.